This section outlines one TCR beta chain sequence together with its context. Antigen: not known. The sample belongs to a study of beta chain features in type 1 diabetes. Only one heparinised blood draw was taken per donor, and its volume averaged approximately 0.11 L. Study results and limitations: All four CD4+ subsets from Type 1 diabetes patients carried moderately but significantly shorter TCRB CDR3s. The similarity of naive, central memory and Treg TCRB repertoires appeared greater among patients than among healthy donors. In type 1 diabetes patients, VDJ junctions had fewer insertions; deletions at these junctions were more frequent.

Germline CDR1 SGHDN, CDR2 FVKESK. The CDR3 covers 13 residues. V lost 6 bases, J lost 4 bases, and 12 bases lay in between. Expressed TCRB transcripts were sequenced because the isolated RNA had all been reverse transcribed beforehand. Sequencing used immunoSEQ multiplex PCR; TCRdb keeps in-frame clones, though not all of them. The sample holds 350,000 to 450,000 clones; over 12% are singletons and the top ten take approximately 0.019%. The rearrangement uses TRBV14 and TRBJ1-1, with D unclear. Source material: naive CD4+ T cells from blood. The TCR sequence derives from a woman aged 18-29 years in good health. The CDR3 region is CASRERPGTEAFF. The DNA for the CDR3 is TGTGCCAGCAGAGAGAGGCCTGGCACTGAAGCTTTCTTT.